The rows below give T cell receptor beta chains drawn from one sample of a study of cytomegalovirus exposure and HLA in healthy donors. Clones were read by immunoSEQ multiplex PCR, and TCRdb kept only the in-frame ones, dropping some. The data show 95,000 to 100,000 clones, with roughly four fifths seen just once and around 19% held by the top ten. Sequencing was performed on PBMCs. The receptors were gathered from a woman aged 55-69 years in good health and CMV-seropositive. The CDR3 runs from the conserved cysteine through the conserved F or W. The D gene is left open where the match is weak. Clone size is shown for a subset of rows, as once, few, many or a class of expanded clone.

cdr3_aa cdr3_nt clone_size j_call v_call d_call
CASSKTLTGANTEAFF TGTGCCAGTAGTAAAACTCTTACAGGGGCGAACACTGAAGCTTTCTTT - TRBJ1-1 TRBV19 TRBD1
CASSPPGGNEQFF TGTGCCAGCTCACCACCGGGAGGGAATGAGCAGTTCTTC - TRBJ2-1 TRBV18 TRBD2
CSVAAGEGNNEQFF TGCAGCGTTGCAGCGGGAGAGGGAAACAATGAGCAGTTCTTC - TRBJ2-1 TRBV29-1 TRBD2
CASSYDGRGGTEAFF TGTGCCAGCAGTTACGATGGCAGGGGTGGCACTGAAGCTTTCTTT - TRBJ1-1 TRBV6-6 -
CASSLGGSRHEQYF TGTGCCAGCAGCTTGGGCGGGAGTCGTCACGAGCAGTACTTC - TRBJ2-7 TRBV5-4 TRBD2
CASSQAPISGSSGNTIYF TGCGCCAGCAGCCAAGCCCCGATCTCGGGGAGCTCTGGAAACACCATATATTTT - TRBJ1-3 TRBV4-1 -
CAWSATGLQETQYF TGTGCCTGGAGCGCGACAGGACTGCAAGAGACCCAGTACTTC - TRBJ2-5 TRBV30 -
CASSSDSQQETQYF TGCGCCAGCAGCTCTGACAGTCAACAAGAGACCCAGTACTTC - TRBJ2-5 TRBV10-1 -
CASSLVLGGGKAFF TGTGCCAGCAGCTTAGTTCTCGGGGGAGGTAAGGCTTTCTTT - TRBJ1-1 TRBV7-9 -
CASSTGAYEQYF TGTGCCAGCAGTACGGGGGCCTACGAGCAGTACTTC once TRBJ2-7 TRBV28 -